Sequencing of this T cell receptor beta chain was carried out in a study of blood T cells in healthy people across ages. Findings and limits, study-wide: Naive T cell percentage showed a strong correlation with the diversity of TCR beta. More naive CD4+ cells and higher diversity were found in long-lived than in aged donors.

A J-beta primer mix and a sample-barcoded 5' primer were used in a second PCR of about 6 to 12 cycles. Carrying 12 random nucleotides, a template-switch adaptor labeled each individual cDNA molecule. TCRdb reprocessed the 5' RACE reads with MiXCR, giving one entry per CDR3 protein. Among about 1.6 million distinct CDR3 sequences, about 31% were seen once, and the ten largest hold roughly 12%. Germline V gives CDR1 MNHNS, CDR2 SASEGT. The germline V and J ends were trimmed by 2 bases and 4 bases, with 14 bases remaining between them. The CDR3 is 15 residues long. Each donor had around 9.8 milliliters of peripheral blood drawn. With regard to this clonotype: Its antigen is not known.

The sample taken for sequencing was blood. This sequence was found in a woman under 40 in good health. The chain is built from TRBV6-1 and TRBJ1-2, with D unresolved. CDR3 residues: CASSELFRLGYGYTF. CDR3 coding DNA: TGTGCCAGCAGTGAATTATTCAGGTTGGGCTATGGCTACACCTTC.